This entry lists 9 T cell receptor beta chains sequenced from one sample in a study of blood T cell repertoires in COVID-19. Data came from immunoSEQ multiplex PCR; TCRdb stores just in-frame clones and leaves some out. In the table there are around 250,000 clones, 75% to 90% of which are singletons. Sequenced material: peripheral blood. The receptor source for this set is a woman in her 40s who had recovered from COVID-19.

The chain carries TRBV7-2 and TRBJ1-2, with D possibly being TRBD1 (5 bases). The CDR3 is made up of 16 amino acids. Germline loops: CDR1 SGHTA, CDR2 FQGNSA. V gave up 4 bases and J gave up 8 bases, with 23 bases separating them. In DNA, the CDR3 is TGTGCCAGCAGCTCCAACCCTATCCGGCCCGGGGGGGGCTACACCTTC. Amino acids: CASSSNPIRPGGGYTF.

Only one count was recorded for this clone. This chain links TRBV15 with TRBJ1-3, with no clear D. The CDR3 totals 13 residues. Germline loops: CDR1 LNHNV, CDR2 YYDKDF (reference sequence). Deletions cut 6 bases from V and 0 bases from J, with 6 bases between. The CDR3: CATSQDSGNTIYF. In nucleotides, the CDR3 is TGTGCCACCAGTCAGGACTCTGGAAACACCATATATTTT.

The chain couples TRBV19 to TRBJ2-7; TRBD1 matches 9 bases. CDR1 and CDR2 (germline): LNHDA, SQIVND (reference sequence). This CDR3 spans 15 amino acids. V lost 3 bases, J lost 5 bases, and 8 bases stayed unmatched. The CDR3 coding sequence is TGTGCCAGTAGTATTAGGGGACAGGGTATCCACGAGCAGTACTTC. Translation: CASSIRGQGIHEQYF. Full variable domain (rest looked up from reference TRBV19 and TRBJ2-7): DGGITQSPKYLFRKEGQNVTLSCEQNLNHDAMYWYRQDPGQGLRLIYYSQIVNDFQKGDIAEGYSVSREKKESFPLTVTSAQKNPTAFYLCASSIRGQGIHEQYFGPGTRLTVT.

As for this clone: The junction and the germline gene differ at one end; a read error may be behind it. The chain recombines TRBV7-9 with TRBJ2-7; D not certain. The germline V gene encodes CDR1 SEHNR and CDR2 FQNEAQ (reference sequence). CDR3 length equals 15 residues. The CDR3: CASSLTPLDEPYFSF. The DNA of the CDR3 is TGTGCCAGCAGCTTAACGCCCCTCGATGAGCCCTACTTTTCCTTC.

V is TRBV24-1 and J is TRBJ1-3; D possibly corresponds to TRBD1 (6 bases). This CDR3 comprises 13 residues. Trimming pared 5 bases from V and 8 bases from J, leaving 12 bases between. CDR1 KGHDR and CDR2 SFDVKD come from the germline V gene. CDR3 amino acids: CATSGKQGDTIYF. CDR3 DNA: TGTGCCACCAGTGGAAAACAGGGTGACACCATATATTTT.

This chain links TRBV7-2 with TRBJ1-2; D may be TRBD1 (6 bases). Germline CDR1 SGHTA, CDR2 FQGNSA. The CDR3 has 14 amino acids. Between the trimmed V and J ends, which lost 5 bases and 7 bases, there was a span of 17 bases. The CDR3 coding sequence is TGTGCCAGCAGCCCCGGACAGACGGCCTCTGGCTACACCTTC. Its protein product is CASSPGQTASGYTF.

V usage is TRBV7-7 and J usage is TRBJ2-1; D is ambiguous. Germline assignment: CDR1 SSHAT and CDR2 FNYEAQ (reference sequence). V lost 5 bases and J 10 bases, leaving 15 bases between the germline ends. The CDR3 sequence is 13 residues long. The CDR3 region is CASSQYLGREQFF. As DNA, the CDR3 is TGTGCCAGCAGCCAGTACCTAGGCCGGGAGCAGTTCTTC.

In nucleotides, the CDR3 is TGTGCCAGCAGACGGACTAGCGGGAGCGCCGGGGAGCTGTTTTTT. It specifies CASRRTSGSAGELFF. V usage is TRBV14 and J usage is TRBJ2-2; 13 nucleotides agree with TRBD2. The junction had 4 bases not matched to a gene; V was cut back by 6 bases and J by 6 bases. The CDR3 contains 15 residues. The germline V gene has CDR1 SGHDN and CDR2 FVKESK. Full variable domain (outside the CDR3, taken from reference TRBV14 and TRBJ2-2): EAGVTQFPSHSVIEKGQTVTLRCDPISGHDNLYWYRRVMGKEIKFLLHFVKESKQDESGMPNNRFLAERTGGTYSTLKVQPAELEDSGVYFCASRRTSGSAGELFFGEGSRLTVL.

The J gene is TRBJ1-5, the V gene TRBV7-2, with 7 bases that match TRBD1. The V gene end was trimmed by 1 base and the J gene end by 3 bases; junction bases not matched to a gene: 12. CDR1 SGHTA and CDR2 FQGNSA come from the germline V gene. The CDR3 contains 18 residues. Here the CDR3 reads CASSLDGVRGQNNQPQHF. CDR3 coding DNA: TGTGCCAGCAGCTTAGATGGGGTGAGGGGACAGAACAATCAGCCCCAGCATTTT.